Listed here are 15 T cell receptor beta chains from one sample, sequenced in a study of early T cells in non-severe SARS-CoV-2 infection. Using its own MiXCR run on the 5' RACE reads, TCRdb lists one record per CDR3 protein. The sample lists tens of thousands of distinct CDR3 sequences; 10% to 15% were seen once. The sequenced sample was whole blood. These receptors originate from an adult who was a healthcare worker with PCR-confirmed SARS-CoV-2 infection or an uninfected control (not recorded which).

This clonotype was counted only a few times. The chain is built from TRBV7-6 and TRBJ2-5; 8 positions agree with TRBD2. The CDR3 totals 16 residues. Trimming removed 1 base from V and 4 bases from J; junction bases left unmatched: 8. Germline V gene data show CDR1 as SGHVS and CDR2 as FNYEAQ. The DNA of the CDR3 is TGTGCCAGCAGCTTAGAGGTGGGACTAGGCGGAGAGACCCAGTACTTC. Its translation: CASSLEVGLGGETQYF.

The CDR3 is CASPNRSALIYGYTF. The CDR3 bases are TGTGCCAGCCCCAACAGGTCTGCCTTGATCTATGGCTACACCTTC. The chain employs TRBV27 and TRBJ1-2, with D possibly TRBD1 on 5 matching bases. CDR3 size: 15 residues. V dropped 8 bases and J dropped 4 bases, with 20 bases sitting between them. Per the germline V gene, CDR1 is MNHEY and CDR2 is SMNVEV (reference sequence).

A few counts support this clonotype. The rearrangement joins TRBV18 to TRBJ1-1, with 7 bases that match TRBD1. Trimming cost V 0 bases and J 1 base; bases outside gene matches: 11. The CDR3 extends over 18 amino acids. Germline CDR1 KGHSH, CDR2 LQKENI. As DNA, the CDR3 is TGTGCCAGCTCACCACCGAAAGGGGCAGGGGGTTCGAACACTGAAGCTTTCTTT. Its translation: CASSPPKGAGGSNTEAFF.

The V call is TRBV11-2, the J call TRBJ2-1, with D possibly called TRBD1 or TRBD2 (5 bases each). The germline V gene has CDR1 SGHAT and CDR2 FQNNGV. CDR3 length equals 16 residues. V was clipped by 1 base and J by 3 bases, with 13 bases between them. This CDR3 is CASSLGGTRGYNEQFF. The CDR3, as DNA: TGTGCCAGCAGCTTAGGTGGGACGAGAGGCTACAATGAGCAGTTCTTC.

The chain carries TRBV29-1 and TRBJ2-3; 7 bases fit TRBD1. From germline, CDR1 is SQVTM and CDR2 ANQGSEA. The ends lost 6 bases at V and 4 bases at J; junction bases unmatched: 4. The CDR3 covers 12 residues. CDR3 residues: CSVVTGADTQYF. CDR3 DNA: TGCAGCGTCGTTACAGGGGCAGATACGCAGTATTTT.

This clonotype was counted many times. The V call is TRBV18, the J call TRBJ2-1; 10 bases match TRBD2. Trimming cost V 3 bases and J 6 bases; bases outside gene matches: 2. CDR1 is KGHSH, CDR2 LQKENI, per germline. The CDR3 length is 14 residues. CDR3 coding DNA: TGTGCCAGCTCACCGTCTAGCGGGAGCAATGAGCAGTTCTTC. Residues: CASSPSSGSNEQFF.

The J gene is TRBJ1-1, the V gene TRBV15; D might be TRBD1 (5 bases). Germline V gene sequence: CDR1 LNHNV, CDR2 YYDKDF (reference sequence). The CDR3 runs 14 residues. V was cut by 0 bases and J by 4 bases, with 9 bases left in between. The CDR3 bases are TGTGCCACCAGCAGAGATTTCAGGGTCACTGAAGCTTTCTTT. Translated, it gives CATSRDFRVTEAFF.

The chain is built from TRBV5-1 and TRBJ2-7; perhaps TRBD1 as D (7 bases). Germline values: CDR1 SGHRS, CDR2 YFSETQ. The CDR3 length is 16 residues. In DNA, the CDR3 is TGCGCTTCCTACCCGGGTGGCGGGACAGCCTCCTACGAGCAGTACTTC. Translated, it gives CASYPGGGTASYEQYF.

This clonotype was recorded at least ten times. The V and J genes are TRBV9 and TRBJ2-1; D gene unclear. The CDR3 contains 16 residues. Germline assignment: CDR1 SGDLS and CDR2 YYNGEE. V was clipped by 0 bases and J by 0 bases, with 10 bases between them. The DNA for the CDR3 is TGTGCCAGCAGCGTAGATCACACCGGCTCCTACAATGAGCAGTTCTTC. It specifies CASSVDHTGSYNEQFF.

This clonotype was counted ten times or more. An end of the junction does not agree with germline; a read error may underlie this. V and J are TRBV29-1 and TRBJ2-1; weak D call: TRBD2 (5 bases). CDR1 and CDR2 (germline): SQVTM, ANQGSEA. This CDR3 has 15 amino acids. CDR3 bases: TGCAGCGTAGAAGGACTTCCGAGCTCCTACAATGAGCAGTTCTTC. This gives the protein CSVEGLPSSYNEQFF.

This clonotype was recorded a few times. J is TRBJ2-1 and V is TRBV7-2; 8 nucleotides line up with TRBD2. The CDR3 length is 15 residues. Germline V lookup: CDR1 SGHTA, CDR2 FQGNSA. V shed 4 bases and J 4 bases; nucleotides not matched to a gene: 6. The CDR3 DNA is TGTGCCAGCAGCTCGCGGGGGGTACCATACAATGAGCAGTTCTTC. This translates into CASSSRGVPYNEQFF.

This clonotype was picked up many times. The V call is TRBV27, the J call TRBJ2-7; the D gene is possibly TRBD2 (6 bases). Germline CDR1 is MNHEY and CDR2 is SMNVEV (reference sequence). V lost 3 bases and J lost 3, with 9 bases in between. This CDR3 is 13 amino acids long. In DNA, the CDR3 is TGTGCCAGCAGTTTGGAGGGGAACTACGAGCAGTACTTC. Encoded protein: CASSLEGNYEQYF.

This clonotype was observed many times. In DNA form, the CDR3 reads TGTGCCAGCAGAGAGACAGGAGAAAACATTCAGTACTTC. Translating it yields CASRETGENIQYF. The genes are TRBV6-5 and TRBJ2-4; tentatively, D is TRBD1 (6 bases). Trimming pared 6 bases from V and 5 bases from J, leaving 11 bases between. The CDR3 runs to 13 residues. CDR1 and CDR2 (germline): MNHEY, SVGAGI.

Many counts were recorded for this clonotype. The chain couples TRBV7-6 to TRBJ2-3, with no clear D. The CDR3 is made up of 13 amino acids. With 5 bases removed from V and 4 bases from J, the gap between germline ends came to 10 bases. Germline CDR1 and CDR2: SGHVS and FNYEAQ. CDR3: CASSPGRSDTQYF. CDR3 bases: TGTGCCAGCAGCCCGGGTCGATCAGATACGCAGTATTTT.

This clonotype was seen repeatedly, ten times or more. The CDR3 is CASSFSVPSSGANVLTF. The CDR3 DNA is TGTGCCAGCAGTTTTTCAGTACCCTCCTCTGGGGCCAACGTCCTGACTTTC. The genes are TRBV12-3 or TRBV12-4 and TRBJ2-6; D is unclear. The V end was cut by 3 bases, the J end by 0 bases, with 12 bases between. The CDR3 runs 17 residues.